Listed below are T cell receptor beta chains from one sample, sequenced in a study of cytomegalovirus exposure and HLA in healthy donors. Measured with immunoSEQ multiplex PCR; TCRdb has only the in-frame clones, and not every one. The data contain 110,000 or so clones, around 70% of them singletons. Source material: PBMCs. These receptors were obtained from a man aged 25 to 40 in good health and CMV-seronegative. The CDR3 runs from the conserved cysteine through the conserved F or W. D genes are given only for firm matches. Clone size is shown for a subset of rows, as once, few, many or a class of expanded clone.

V: TRBV6-5
D: -
J: TRBJ1-1
size: -
CDR3: CASSYDAGTEAFF
DNA: TGTGCCAGCAGTTACGACGCAGGCACTGAAGCTTTCTTT

V: TRBV6-5
D: TRBD2
J: TRBJ2-3
size: -
CDR3: CASRGISGREDTQYF
DNA: TGTGCCAGCCGTGGGATTAGCGGGAGAGAAGATACGCAGTATTTT

V: TRBV7-2
D: -
J: TRBJ2-7
size: -
CDR3: CASSPQRVRQGHEQYF
DNA: TGTGCCAGCAGCCCACAGCGGGTTAGACAGGGCCACGAGCAGTACTTC

V: TRBV5-5
D: -
J: TRBJ1-1
size: -
CDR3: CASSLVSNTEAFF
DNA: TGTGCCAGCAGCTTGGTCTCTAACACTGAAGCTTTCTTT

V: TRBV6-5
D: TRBD1
J: TRBJ1-5
size: -
CDR3: CASSPGTGDYQPQHF
DNA: TGTGCCAGCAGTCCCGGGACAGGGGATTATCAGCCCCAGCATTTT

V: TRBV9
D: -
J: TRBJ2-5
size: -
CDR3: CASSVAAGSGETQYF
DNA: TGTGCCAGCAGCGTAGCGGCAGGGTCCGGGGAGACCCAGTACTTC

V: TRBV27
D: TRBD1
J: TRBJ1-6
size: few
CDR3: CASLPLGDSSYSPLHF
DNA: TGTGCCAGCCTCCCTCTCGGGGACAGCTCATATTCACCCCTCCACTTT

V: TRBV28
D: -
J: TRBJ1-5
size: -
CDR3: CASSLLKQGINQPQHF
DNA: TGTGCCAGCAGTTTATTAAAACAGGGAATCAATCAGCCCCAGCATTTT

V: TRBV2
D: -
J: TRBJ2-7
size: -
CDR3: CASRAGTFDFLEYF
DNA: TGTGCCAGCCGCGCTGGGACATTTGATTTTCTGGAGTACTTC

V: TRBV28
D: -
J: TRBJ1-3
size: -
CDR3: CAAMPDFSGNTIYF
DNA: TGTGCCGCCATGCCCGACTTCTCTGGAAACACCATATATTTT

V: TRBV10-3
D: TRBD1
J: TRBJ2-7
size: -
CDR3: CAISATGAYEQYF
DNA: TGTGCCATCAGTGCTACAGGGGCCTACGAGCAGTACTTC

V: TRBV6-1
D: -
J: TRBJ2-3
size: -
CDR3: CASSVGTYSTDTQYF
DNA: TGTGCCAGCAGTGTGGGGACTTACAGCACAGATACGCAGTATTTT

V: TRBV9
D: TRBD1
J: TRBJ2-7
size: -
CDR3: CASSAGTGTGTYEQYF
DNA: TGTGCCAGCAGCGCCGGTACCGGGACAGGGACCTACGAGCAGTACTTC

V: TRBV7-9
D: TRBD1
J: TRBJ1-1
size: -
CDR3: CASSLQGSNTEAFF
DNA: TGTGCCAGCAGTTTACAGGGGAGCAACACTGAAGCTTTCTTT

V: TRBV4-1
D: TRBD1
J: TRBJ2-7
size: -
CDR3: CASSQPRGQGYQGEQYF
DNA: TGCGCCAGCAGCCAACCCCGGGGACAGGGCTATCAGGGCGAGCAGTACTTC

V: TRBV6-6
D: -
J: TRBJ1-5
size: -
CDR3: CASSYGRGVGNQPQHF
DNA: TGTGCCAGCAGCTATGGACGGGGGGTAGGGAATCAGCCCCAGCATTTT

V: TRBV19
D: TRBD1
J: TRBJ1-2
size: -
CDR3: CASGTTGGFWGYTF
DNA: TGTGCCAGTGGAACGACAGGGGGTTTTTGGGGCTACACCTTC

V: TRBV18
D: -
J: TRBJ2-7
size: -
CDR3: CASSPPQGLGEQYF
DNA: TGTGCCAGCTCACCTCCGCAGGGACTTGGTGAGCAGTACTTC

V: TRBV4-2
D: -
J: TRBJ2-7
size: -
CDR3: CASSQDFVAEVPHEQYF
DNA: TGTGCCAGCAGCCAAGATTTCGTAGCGGAGGTGCCCCACGAGCAGTACTTC

V: TRBV5-6
D: TRBD1
J: TRBJ2-7
size: -
CDR3: CASSLGQGLSYEQYF
DNA: TGTGCCAGCAGCTTGGGACAGGGCCTCTCCTACGAGCAGTACTTC

V: TRBV4-2
D: TRBD2
J: TRBJ2-1
size: -
CDR3: CASSQVPGTSGPYNEQFF
DNA: TGTGCCAGCAGCCAAGTTCCCGGGACTAGCGGTCCGTACAATGAGCAGTTCTTC

V: TRBV5-1
D: TRBD2
J: TRBJ2-3
size: -
CDR3: CASSPLAGEDTQYF
DNA: TGCGCCAGCAGCCCATTAGCGGGAGAAGATACGCAGTATTTT

V: TRBV5-5
D: TRBD1
J: TRBJ1-5
size: -
CDR3: CASRLDRGYNQPQHF
DNA: TGTGCCAGCAGGTTAGACAGGGGATACAATCAGCCCCAGCATTTT

V: TRBV7-2
D: TRBD2
J: TRBJ2-5
size: -
CDR3: CASSLATSGREQETQYF
DNA: TGTGCCAGCAGCTTAGCGACTAGCGGGAGGGAGCAAGAGACCCAGTACTTC

V: TRBV5-1
D: -
J: TRBJ1-2
size: -
CDR3: CASSLAEDSYGYTF
DNA: TGCGCCAGCAGCTTGGCCGAGGACAGCTATGGCTACACCTTC

V: TRBV11-2
D: TRBD1
J: TRBJ1-1
size: -
CDR3: CASSQRQGGTEAFF
DNA: TGTGCCAGCAGCCAGAGACAGGGAGGCACTGAAGCTTTCTTT

V: TRBV19
D: TRBD1
J: TRBJ2-6
size: -
CDR3: CASSRFGRDRGSGANVLTF
DNA: TGTGCCAGTAGTAGGTTCGGTCGGGACAGGGGGTCTGGGGCCAACGTCCTGACTTTC

V: TRBV18
D: TRBD1
J: TRBJ2-7
size: -
CDR3: CASSSTGYVSSYEQYF
DNA: TGTGCCAGCTCCTCGACAGGGTATGTTAGCTCCTACGAGCAGTACTTC

V: TRBV9
D: TRBD2
J: TRBJ2-2
size: -
CDR3: CASSVVSGITGELFF
DNA: TGTGCCAGCAGCGTTGTTAGCGGGATTACCGGGGAGCTGTTTTTT

V: TRBV5-1
D: TRBD1
J: TRBJ1-2
size: -
CDR3: CASSLEGGTGDCTF
DNA: TGCGCCAGCAGCTTGGAAGGCGGGACAGGGGATTGTACCTTC

V: TRBV18
D: TRBD2
J: TRBJ2-3
size: -
CDR3: CASSPREISGRRTDTQYF
DNA: TGTGCCAGCTCACCCCGTGAGATTAGCGGGAGGAGGACAGATACGCAGTATTTT

V: TRBV28
D: -
J: TRBJ1-4
size: -
CDR3: CASSQVGLNEKLFF
DNA: TGTGCCAGCAGCCAGGTGGGCCTTAATGAAAAACTGTTTTTT